A single sample gave rise to the 16 T cell receptor beta chains below, sequenced in a study of PD-1 blockade in classical Hodgkin lymphoma. Time point reported: cycle 4 day 1 (C4D1), after more than five weeks of nivolumab. Every one of the patients relapsed after autologous stem cell transplantation (brentuximab vedotin exposure was variable). Profiling relied on immunoSEQ multiplex PCR, and the TCRdb table lists in-frame clones only, not all of them. This table has roughly 48,000 clones, around nine tenths appearing once. The sequences come from peripheral blood mononuclear cells (PBMCs), collected before the fourth cycle of nivolumab. Receptors were obtained from a human donor with classical Hodgkin lymphoma.

The chain carries TRBV28 and TRBJ1-5; 8 positions agree with TRBD1. The germline gives CDR1 MDHEN, CDR2 SYDVKM. This CDR3 has 14 amino acids. The V segment lost 3 bases and the J segment 7 bases; nucleotides outside the gene matches: 5. The CDR3 region is CASSFGQGWQPQHF. CDR3 in DNA: TGTGCCAGCAGTTTCGGACAGGGCTGGCAGCCCCAGCATTTT.

The chain links TRBV5-4 to TRBJ2-7, with D possibly matching TRBD1 (5 bases). V gave up 4 bases and J gave up 3 bases, with 11 bases separating them. CDR3 length equals 13 residues. The germline gives CDR1 SGHNT, CDR2 YYREEE (reference sequence). DNA of the CDR3: TGTGCCAGCAGCCCAAGGACAAACTACGAGCAGTACTTC. Translation: CASSPRTNYEQYF.

The chain has TRBV27 and TRBJ2-3; D possibly matches TRBD1 or TRBD2 (5 bases each). The V end lost 0 bases, the J end lost 2 bases, and 12 bases lay between the germline ends. The germline V gene encodes CDR1 MNHEY and CDR2 SMNVEV (reference sequence). This CDR3 has 16 amino acids. For the CDR3, the DNA is TGTGCCAGCAGTTTATCACCGGGGCGCTCCACAGATACGCAGTATTTT. This codes for CASSLSPGRSTDTQYF.

The chain links TRBV19 to TRBJ2-3; D not certain. The ends were cut back, 7 bases at V and 1 base at J, with 9 bases in the middle. Looked up from germline, CDR1 is LNHDA and CDR2 is SQIVND (reference sequence). The CDR3 is 13 amino acids. CDR3 sequence: CASTETGTDTQYF. The CDR3, as DNA: TGTGCCAGTACGGAAACGGGCACAGATACGCAGTATTTT. Together with reference TRBV19 and TRBJ2-3, the CDR3 gives the full variable domain: DGGITQSPKYLFRKEGQNVTLSCEQNLNHDAMYWYRQDPGQGLRLIYYSQIVNDFQKGDIAEGYSVSREKKESFPLTVTSAQKNPTAFYLCASTETGTDTQYFGPGTRLTVL.

CDR3: CASSLKGAWTGELFF. CDR3 sequence (DNA): TGCGCCAGCAGCTTGAAAGGGGCTTGGACCGGGGAGCTGTTTTTT. This rearrangement joins TRBV5-1 to TRBJ2-2, with D perhaps TRBD1 (5 bases). Trimming shortened V by 1 base and J by 5 bases, and 12 bases separated the two germline ends. CDR1 is SGHRS, CDR2 YFSETQ, per germline. The CDR3 length is 15 residues.

The J gene is TRBJ1-1, the V gene TRBV9, with no clear D. V lost 0 bases and J 4 bases, leaving 7 bases between the germline ends. Germline CDR1 SGDLS, CDR2 YYNGEE. This CDR3 is built from 13 residues. The CDR3 loop reads CASSVVEGTEAFF. The CDR3 DNA reads as TGTGCCAGCAGCGTAGTTGAGGGCACTGAAGCTTTCTTT.

This chain links TRBV9 with TRBJ1-1; D may be TRBD1 (6 bases). The germline V gene encodes CDR1 SGDLS and CDR2 YYNGEE. The length of the CDR3 is 16 residues. Trimming stripped 3 bases from V and 1 base from J, with 16 bases between. The CDR3 coding sequence is TGTGCCAGCAGCGAGGGGGGGACACTTAGGAACACTGAAGCTTTCTTT. Translation gives CASSEGGTLRNTEAFF. Looking up the rest from reference TRBV9 and TRBJ1-1 gives the full variable domain: DSGVTQTPKHLITATGQRVTLRCSPRSGDLSVYWYQQSLDQGLQFLIQYYNGEERAKGNILERFSAQQFPDLHSELNLSSLELGDSALYFCASSEGGTLRNTEAFFGQGTRLTVV.

This clone has only one observation. This rearrangement joins TRBV11-2 to TRBJ2-3, with 9 positions matching TRBD2. This CDR3 is built from 17 residues. Germline V gives CDR1 SGHAT, CDR2 FQNNGV. Losses at the gene ends were 1 base for V and 4 bases for J; bases not matched to a gene: 9. In DNA, the CDR3 is TGTGCCAGCAGCTTAGTGTCGGGACTAGCTCTTCCAGATACGCAGTATTTT. Its protein is CASSLVSGLALPDTQYF.

This clone was counted a few times. The chain combines TRBV19 with TRBJ2-1, with TRBD1 matching over 10 bases. The CDR3 is 16 residues long. J gave up 6 bases and V 10 bases, and 15 bases lay outside the gene matches. Germline lookup yields CDR1 LNHDA and CDR2 SQIVND (reference sequence). The CDR3 protein is CATEFPGQGSANEQFF. In DNA, the CDR3 is TGTGCCACCGAGTTCCCGGGACAGGGGTCGGCCAATGAGCAGTTCTTC.

This chain connects TRBV4-2 to TRBJ1-4; 9 bases line up with TRBD1. With V trimmed by 0 bases and J by 6 bases, 8 bases remained unmatched. The CDR3 loop spans 17 amino acids. Germline-derived CDR1 and CDR2 are LGHNA and YNFKEQ. The CDR3 DNA follows: TGTGCCAGCAGCCAAGAGCACACAGGGGGCGCAGATGAAAAACTGTTTTTT. Encoded protein: CASSQEHTGGADEKLFF.

The chain uses TRBV5-1 and TRBJ1-2; a possible D gene is TRBD1 (5 bases). Germline CDR1 reads SGHRS; CDR2 reads YFSETQ. With 0 bases removed from V and 4 bases from J, the gap between germline ends came to 7 bases. The CDR3 consists of 13 residues. CDR3 in amino acids: CASSLGQFYGYTF. CDR3 in DNA: TGCGCCAGCAGCTTGGGACAGTTCTATGGCTACACCTTC.

V is TRBV19 and J is TRBJ2-5, with D tentatively TRBD2 (6 bases). The CDR3 length is 15 residues. Looked up from germline, CDR1 is LNHDA and CDR2 is SQIVND (reference sequence). The V end was cut by 3 bases, the J end by 4 bases, with 15 bases between. CDR3: CASSMARAGGETQYF. The CDR3 DNA sequence: TGTGCCAGTAGTATGGCTCGCGCCGGGGGAGAGACCCAGTACTTC.

The chain combines TRBV2 with TRBJ2-6; possibly TRBD1 for D (6 bases). CDR3 size: 15 residues. From germline, CDR1 is SNHLY and CDR2 FYNNEI. Trimming removed 2 bases from V and 1 base from J, with 6 bases in between. CDR3 DNA sequence: TGTGCCAGCAGTGAACAGGGGTCTGGGGCCAACGTCCTGACTTTC. Translating it yields CASSEQGSGANVLTF.

This clone was seen a handful of times. The chain combines TRBV2 with TRBJ1-2, with 8 bases identical to TRBD1. The junction had 15 bases not matched to a gene; V was cut back by 3 bases and J by 0 bases. This CDR3 is built from 19 residues. Per the germline V gene, CDR1 is SNHLY and CDR2 is FYNNEI. CDR3 DNA: TGTGCCAGCAGTGATACGTTCGGGGGACAGGTTAGGACTAACTATGGCTACACCTTC. Translation: CASSDTFGGQVRTNYGYTF.

V is TRBV19 and J is TRBJ2-3; weak D call: TRBD2 (6 bases). The CDR3 spans 12 residues. Germline CDR1 is LNHDA and CDR2 is SQIVND (reference sequence). Trimming left V 6 bases short and J 5 bases short, with 9 bases between. The CDR3 DNA reads TGTGCCAGTAGGACGGGGGTAGATACGCAGTATTTT. This translates into CASRTGVDTQYF.

The J gene is TRBJ1-2, the V gene TRBV18; 12 bases are shared with TRBD1. J was trimmed by 3 bases and V by 5 bases; bases with no gene match: 19. The CDR3 is 20 residues long. Germline CDR1 KGHSH, CDR2 LQKENI. The CDR3: CASSSQVRTGTGGVDYGYTF. CDR3 DNA: TGTGCCAGCTCATCCCAAGTCCGTACCGGGACAGGGGGCGTTGACTATGGCTACACCTTC. The full variable domain, with the rest looked up from reference TRBV18 and TRBJ1-2, is NAGVMQNPRHLVRRRGQEARLRCSPMKGHSHVYWYRQLPEEGLKFMVYLQKENIIDESGMPKERFSAEFPKEGPSILRIQQVVRGDSAAYFCASSSQVRTGTGGVDYGYTFGSGTRLTVV.